This is a list of T cell receptor beta chains from one sample in a study of cytomegalovirus exposure and HLA in healthy donors. Profiled with immunoSEQ multiplex PCR; TCRdb holds only in-frame clones, not every one. Of tens of thousands of clones listed, 90% to 95% were seen once; the top ten hold 0.65% to 0.7%. The specimen was PBMCs. These receptors were collected from a young man in good health and CMV-seronegative. The CDR3 runs from the conserved cysteine through the conserved F or W. A D gene is named only where the DNA matches it firmly. Expanded clones are given a class, and other clones once, few, many or no size at all.

TRBV6-5	TRBJ1-1	-	-	14	CASSRFGTPAEAFF	TGTGCCAGCAGCCGATTCGGGACTCCCGCTGAAGCTTTCTTT
TRBV5-4	TRBJ2-7	TRBD1	-	16	CASSLGTRTGLGEQYF	TGTGCCAGCAGCTTGGGTACCCGGACAGGGCTCGGCGAGCAGTACTTC
TRBV11-2	TRBJ2-1	TRBD1	once	19	CASSSRFLSDRGRFNEQFF	TGTGCCAGCAGCTCACGATTTTTATCCGACAGGGGGCGCTTCAATGAGCAGTTCTTC
TRBV9	TRBJ2-1	-	-	12	CASSVVGREQFF	TGTGCCAGCAGCGTAGTGGGGCGGGAGCAGTTCTTC
TRBV20-1	TRBJ1-1	TRBD1	-	11	CVYRGGTEAFF	TGCGTGTACAGGGGTGGGACTGAAGCTTTCTTT
TRBV5-1	TRBJ1-1	-	-	15	CASSLEVVGNTEAFF	TGCGCCAGCAGCTTGGAAGTTGTCGGGAACACTGAAGCTTTCTTT
TRBV7-9	TRBJ2-2	-	-	13	CASSSQGTGELFF	TGTGCCAGCAGCTCTCAGGGTACCGGGGAGCTGTTTTTT
TRBV29-1	TRBJ2-3	TRBD2	-	13	CSVRSGSTDTQYF	TGCAGCGTCCGTAGCGGGAGCACAGATACGCAGTATTTT
TRBV6-5	TRBJ1-2	TRBD1	-	14	CASSYDRGYYGYTF	TGTGCCAGCAGTTACGACAGGGGGTACTATGGCTACACCTTC
TRBV9	TRBJ2-7	-	once	14	CASSVAGFSYEQYF	TGTGCCAGCAGCGTAGCAGGGTTCTCCTACGAGCAGTACTTC
TRBV7-9	TRBJ1-1	TRBD1	-	14	CASSSQGAGTEAFF	TGTGCCAGCAGCTCCCAGGGGGCCGGCACTGAAGCTTTCTTT
TRBV9	TRBJ2-5	-	-	14	CASSVGRGLETQYF	TGTGCCAGCAGCGTAGGGCGGGGATTAGAGACCCAGTACTTC
TRBV7-9	TRBJ1-1	-	-	15	CASRHSLQSNTEAFF	TGTGCCAGCAGACATAGCCTGCAGTCGAACACTGAAGCTTTCTTT
TRBV29-1	TRBJ1-1	TRBD1	once	12	CSATGLNTEAFF	TGCAGCGCGACAGGGCTGAACACTGAAGCTTTCTTT
TRBV20-1	TRBJ1-1	-	-	11	CSAMRKTEAFF	TGCAGTGCTATGAGGAAAACTGAAGCTTTCTTT
TRBV14	TRBJ1-2	-	-	14	CASSQGGFDYGYTF	TGTGCCAGCAGCCAAGGAGGGTTTGACTATGGCTACACCTTC
TRBV30	TRBJ2-7	-	-	15	CAWSAFSQGSDEQYF	TGTGCCTGGAGTGCATTTTCTCAGGGATCCGACGAGCAGTACTTC
TRBV27	TRBJ1-2	-	-	14	CASSLWPGDYGYTF	TGTGCCAGCAGTTTATGGCCAGGGGACTATGGCTACACCTTC
TRBV19	TRBJ1-5	TRBD1	-	15	CASSPDRVDNQPQHF	TGTGCCAGTAGTCCGGACAGGGTGGACAATCAGCCCCAGCATTTT
TRBV27	TRBJ2-4	TRBD1	-	16	CASSHPGQGAKNIQYF	TGTGCCAGCAGTCATCCGGGACAGGGGGCCAAAAACATTCAGTACTTC
TRBV30	TRBJ2-3	TRBD2	-	15	CAESPKRTGGDTQYF	TGTGCCGAATCGCCTAAGCGGACGGGGGGAGATACGCAGTATTTT
TRBV10-3	TRBJ1-5	TRBD1	-	14	CAARQTGDNQPQHF	TGTGCCGCCCGGCAAACAGGGGACAATCAGCCCCAGCATTTT
TRBV14	TRBJ2-7	TRBD1	-	12	CASSPKNRGGYF	TGTGCCAGCAGCCCCAAAAACAGGGGTGGGTACTTC
TRBV29-1	TRBJ1-2	TRBD1	-	13	CSTRTGGEHGYTF	TGCAGCACCCGGACAGGGGGCGAACATGGCTACACCTTC
TRBV7-9	TRBJ2-2	-	-	12	CASRSPAGELFF	TGTGCCAGCAGATCTCCGGCCGGGGAGCTGTTTTTT
TRBV5-1	TRBJ2-1	TRBD2	-	18	CASSLMTRGAGGYNEQFF	TGCGCCAGCAGCTTAATGACGAGAGGGGCGGGGGGCTACAATGAGCAGTTCTTC
TRBV7-2	TRBJ2-7	TRBD1	few	17	CASSRTTNRQGPYEQYF	TGTGCCAGCAGCCGTACCACGAATAGACAGGGACCCTACGAGCAGTACTTC
TRBV6-1	TRBJ2-7	-	-	15	CASSDDDSSSYEQYF	TGTGCCAGCAGTGACGACGACTCGAGCTCCTACGAGCAGTACTTC
TRBV30	TRBJ1-3	-	-	16	CAWSVLKVLGRNTIYF	TGTGCCTGGAGTGTACTCAAGGTACTTGGGAGGAACACCATATATTTT
TRBV9	TRBJ2-5	TRBD2	-	15	CASSKAGGSQETQYF	TGTGCCAGCAGCAAAGCGGGGGGCTCCCAAGAGACCCAGTACTTC
TRBV27	TRBJ2-7	TRBD2	-	15	CASSPGSGGTYEQYF	TGTGCCAGCAGTCCGGGGAGCGGGGGGACCTACGAGCAGTACTTC
TRBV5-4	TRBJ2-4	TRBD2	-	16	CASSTSGGLAKNIQYF	TGTGCCAGCAGTACTAGCGGGGGTTTAGCCAAAAACATTCAGTACTTC